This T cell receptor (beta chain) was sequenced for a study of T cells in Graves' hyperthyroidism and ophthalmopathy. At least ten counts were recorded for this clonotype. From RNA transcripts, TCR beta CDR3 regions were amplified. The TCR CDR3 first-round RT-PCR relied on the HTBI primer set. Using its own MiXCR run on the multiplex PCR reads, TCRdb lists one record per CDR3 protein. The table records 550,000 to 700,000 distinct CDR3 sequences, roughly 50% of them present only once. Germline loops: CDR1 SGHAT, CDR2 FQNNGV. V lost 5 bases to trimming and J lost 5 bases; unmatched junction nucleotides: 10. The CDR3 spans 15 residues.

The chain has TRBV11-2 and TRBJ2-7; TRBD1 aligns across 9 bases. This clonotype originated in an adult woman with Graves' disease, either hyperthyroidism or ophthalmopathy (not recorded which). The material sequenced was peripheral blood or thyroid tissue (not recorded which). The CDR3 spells CASSLTRTGADEQYF. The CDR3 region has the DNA TGTGCCAGCAGCCTAACCCGGACAGGGGCGGACGAGCAGTACTTC. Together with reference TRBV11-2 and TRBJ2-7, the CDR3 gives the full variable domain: EAGVAQSPRYKIIEKRQSVAFWCNPISGHATLYWYQQILGQGPKLLIQFQNNGVVDDSQLPKDRFSAERLKGVDSTLKIQPAKLEDSAVYLCASSLTRTGADEQYFGPGTRLTVT.